Sequencing of this T cell receptor (beta chain) was carried out in a study of blood T cell repertoires in COVID-19 (TCRdb year 2020). Regarding the study in general: Collaborator samples came from the United States, Italy and Spain and covered acute and convalescent phases of COVID-19. The repertoires were made available in a free public database intended to serve as a resource for research on the immune response to SARS-CoV-2. Where HLA class I and class II types were available, the types were taken from metadata supplied by the sample provider, not from assay-based typing. Deeply sampled blood TCRbeta repertoires from subjects exposed to, actively infected with, or recovered from COVID-19 were included in the dataset. Sample metadata almost always included a de-identified subject ID, COVID-19 status, age in years and sex. The material from the prospective study consisted of cDNA or gDNA derived from T cells, B-cell-depleted T cells, or PBMCs. Samples came from the ongoing ImmuneRACE study (first 160 participants) plus 1,254 subjects from 6 global collaborators.

Spanning cysteine to phenylalanine, the CDR3 consists of 14 amino acids. The CDR3 DNA has 42 bases and is translated from base 1. Between the V and J ends, shortened by 4 bases and 4 bases respectively, the junction contains 13 bases. From a lookup of the germline V gene (reference sequence), CDR1 and CDR2 are LGHDT and YNNKEL. TCRbeta CDR3 regions were amplified from genomic DNA by means of the immunoSEQ Assay, a bias-controlled multiplex PCR. In the original analysis: Within the assay, amplification of reference gene primers was used to estimate how many nucleated cells each sample contained. To quantify the absolute abundance of each unique TCRbeta CDR3 rearrangement, sequence reads were collapsed and filtered. For each sample, productive Simpson clonality was calculated by taking the square root of Simpson's diversity index across productive rearrangements. Imported from immuneACCESS, the table was reduced by TCRdb to in-frame sequences with V and J called. These copies leave out some clones; in studies compared against another copy, an unresolved V gene accounts for under half, and the cause of the remainder is not known. The V and J calls and clone size are taken from that table; D and trimming were inferred from the DNA. The sample table shows 250,000 or so clones, and around 89% are seen once. The ten largest clones add up to under 2.5% of the sample.

Results and caveats for the whole study, not just this receptor: The quantity of clinical and demographic metadata differed by source and by participant and was supplied without curation.

A remark on this clone: Its antigen has not been determined. The record has no base qualities; no much larger clone is one base away.

In Seattle, one collaborating source enrolled patients while the infection was active and tracked those patients longitudinally over the course of disease. Collaborating institutions collected whole blood in K2EDTA tubes following their own protocols. For TCRbeta analysis, collaborators shipped samples in one of three forms: frozen whole blood, isolated PBMCs, or DNA extracted from either of those sample types. In this chain, TRBV3-1 (or the pseudogene TRBV3-2) is recombined with TRBJ1-2; TRBD1 is a possible D gene, resting on 6 matching bases. The TCR originated in a woman aged 60-70 years with COVID-19, enrolled during active disease. The specimen sequenced was peripheral blood. The DNA reads TGTGCCAGCAGCCGGAACAGGGACGGCTATGGCTACACCTTC. Its coded protein is CASSRNRDGYGYTF.